Ten or more counts support the clone carrying this T cell receptor beta chain. CDR3 of TCR beta was amplified from genomic DNA via a two-round multiplex PCR. Round one of PCR was performed, and it used primers specific to each TRBV and TRBJ gene. TCRdb itself ran the multiplex PCR reads through MiXCR, one entry per CDR3 protein. This sample has 10,000 to 15,000 distinct CDR3 sequences, with 40% to 55% found just once. CDR1 SGHRS and CDR2 YFSETQ come from the germline V gene. The CDR3 has 15 residues. The trim removed 4 bases at V and 2 bases at J, leaving 4 bases unmatched. This sample was included in a study of prognosis after radiotherapy for stage I lung cancer. Study as a whole: In about 15 patients the disease was a newly diagnosed primary stage I lung tumor, whereas a few had oligometastatic NSCLC following surgical resection of the primary tumor.

The sequencing here drew on PBMCs, taken before or after stereotactic body radiation therapy (not recorded which). The J gene is TRBJ2-3, the V gene TRBV5-1; 10 bases map to TRBD2. The receptor was isolated from a donor of 50 years or more with non-small cell lung cancer. The CDR3 is CASSTSGADTDTQYF. Written as DNA, the CDR3 is TGCGCCAGCAGCACTAGCGGGGCTGACACAGATACGCAGTATTTT.